The 19 T cell receptor beta chains below were found in one sample sequenced in a study of blood T cell repertoires in COVID-19 (dated by TCRdb to 2018 to 2020). The library came from the immunoSEQ multiplex PCR assay. TCRdb retrieved this table from immuneACCESS and kept in-frame rearrangements only. Not all clones are present; in checked studies, unresolved V genes account for under half, and no reason is known for the remainder. The table for this sample lists almost 35,000 clones; 88% of them were counted only once. 14% of the sample lies in the top ten. Sequenced input: peripheral blood. The receptors come from a man aged 60 to 75 with active COVID-19.

CDR3 nucleotide sequence: TGTGCCAGCAGTGCTTATCTCCAGGGAGGGACTGAAGCTTTCTTT. The encoded protein is CASSAYLQGGTEAFF. V and J are TRBV28 and TRBJ1-1, with D possibly matching TRBD1 (5 bases). V was cut by 5 bases and J by 5 bases, with 18 bases left in between. The CDR3 consists of 15 residues. Germline V gene data show CDR1 as MDHEN and CDR2 as SYDVKM.

The J gene is TRBJ2-7, the V gene TRBV18; 7 nucleotides align to TRBD1. There are 18 residues in the CDR3. Germline V gene data show CDR1 as KGHSH and CDR2 as LQKENI. V lost 4 bases to trimming and J lost 0 bases; unmatched junction nucleotides: 15. CDR3 bases: TGTGCCAGCTCACGGACAGGACGACAGAAAGGGAGCTCCTACGAGCAGTACTTC. Its translation is CASSRTGRQKGSSYEQYF.

The gene calls are TRBV5-1 and TRBJ2-5; 13 bases map to TRBD2. This CDR3 has 15 amino acids. V was clipped by 2 bases and J by 4 bases; unmatched bases: 2. The germline V gene has CDR1 SGHRS and CDR2 YFSETQ. DNA of the CDR3: TGCGCCAGCAGCTTTACTAGCGGGAGGGTAGAGACCCAGTACTTC. Its translation is CASSFTSGRVETQYF.

The V and J genes are TRBV4-1 and TRBJ2-3; D might be TRBD2 (5 bases). The V gene's germline CDR1 is MGHRA and CDR2 YSYEKL. The length of the CDR3 is 15 residues. The V and J ends lost 1 base and 5 bases respectively, with 13 bases between them. CDR3 nucleotides: TGCGCCAGCAGCCAAGTAGGGCTAGCCCTAGATACGCAGTATTTT. It yields the protein CASSQVGLALDTQYF.

The chain carries TRBV3-1 (or the pseudogene TRBV3-2) and TRBJ2-7; 10 positions agree with TRBD2. CDR1 and CDR2 from the germline V gene are LGHDT and YNNKEL (reference sequence). V shed 6 bases, J shed 6 bases, and the junction held 8 bases outside the gene matches. The CDR3 runs to 14 residues. The CDR3 sequence is CASRKREGPGEQYF. The CDR3 bases are TGTGCCAGCAGAAAGCGGGAGGGCCCCGGCGAGCAGTACTTC.

This rearrangement joins TRBV28 to TRBJ1-1, with D perhaps TRBD1 (6 bases). The CDR3 sequence is 12 residues long. Per the germline V gene, CDR1 is MDHEN and CDR2 is SYDVKM. Trimming removed 4 bases from V and 9 bases from J, with 12 bases in between. The CDR3 here is CASSWDTEKAFF. In DNA form, the CDR3 reads TGTGCCAGCAGTTGGGACACGGAGAAAGCTTTCTTT. Full variable domain (remainder filled in from reference TRBV28 and TRBJ1-1): DVKVTQSSRYLVKRTGEKVFLECVQDMDHENMFWYRQDPGLGLRLIYFSYDVKMKEKGDIPEGYSVSREKKERFSLILESASTNQTSMYLCASSWDTEKAFFGQGTRLTVV.

This clone was found once. The J gene is TRBJ1-2, the V gene TRBV18; tentatively, D is TRBD1 (6 bases). Germline V gene data show CDR1 as KGHSH and CDR2 as LQKENI. The CDR3 consists of 12 residues. V was clipped by 6 bases and J by 2 bases, with 7 bases between them. CDR3 protein: CASSDRNYGYTF. The CDR3 coding sequence is TGTGCCAGCTCGGACAGAAACTATGGCTACACCTTC.

This clone was detected only once. This rearrangement joins TRBV19 to TRBJ1-5; 10 bases are shared with TRBD1. The CDR3 has 19 residues. Per germline, CDR1 LNHDA and CDR2 SQIVND (reference sequence). Trimming at V came to 6 bases and at J to 6 bases, leaving 20 bases not matched to a gene. The CDR3: CASRGGQGIVTDLRQPQHF. CDR3 DNA sequence: TGTGCCAGTAGGGGGGGACAGGGGATCGTTACGGATCTGCGTCAGCCCCAGCATTTT.

This chain links TRBV27 with TRBJ2-7, with TRBD2 identical over 11 bases. Looked up from germline, CDR1 is MNHEY and CDR2 is SMNVEV (reference sequence). This CDR3 has 16 residues. V gave up 6 bases and J gave up 2 bases; unmatched junction bases: 9. The chain's CDR3 is CASRQGIAGGTYEQYF. CDR3 in DNA: TGTGCCAGCAGACAGGGTATAGCGGGAGGGACCTACGAGCAGTACTTC.

The chain combines TRBV6-2 or TRBV6-3 with TRBJ2-7; perhaps TRBD2 as D (6 bases). This CDR3 spans 13 amino acids. Germline loops: CDR1 MNHEY, CDR2 SVGEGT. Trimming left V 6 bases short and J 2 bases short, with 11 bases between. The chain's CDR3 is CASSGGFAYEQYF. The CDR3 nucleotides read TGTGCCAGCAGCGGAGGGTTCGCCTACGAGCAGTACTTC.

The rearrangement links TRBV7-2 to TRBJ2-7, with 8 nucleotides matching TRBD2. Germline V CDR1 and CDR2: SGHTA, FQGNSA. J was trimmed by 3 bases and V by 5 bases; bases with no gene match: 9. The CDR3 loop spans 15 amino acids. This CDR3 is CASSMREAANYEQYF. For the CDR3, the DNA is TGTGCCAGCAGCATGCGGGAGGCCGCTAACTACGAGCAGTACTTC.

This rearrangement joins TRBV27 to TRBJ2-1; 8 nucleotides line up with TRBD2. The trim removed 1 base at V and 4 bases at J, leaving 15 bases unmatched. The CDR3 totals 19 residues. Germline V gives CDR1 MNHEY, CDR2 SMNVEV (reference sequence). Written as DNA, the CDR3 is TGTGCCAGCAGTTTATACCCCCCAGGGACTAGAGTACTTTACAATGAGCAGTTCTTC. This codes for CASSLYPPGTRVLYNEQFF.

The chain employs TRBV5-1 and TRBJ2-3; 8 bases line up with TRBD2. The ends lost 0 bases at V and 1 base at J; junction bases unmatched: 1. The germline V gene encodes CDR1 SGHRS and CDR2 YFSETQ. This CDR3 spans 15 amino acids. This CDR3 is CASSLAGGGTDTQYF. The DNA for the CDR3 is TGCGCCAGCAGCTTGGCGGGAGGGGGCACAGATACGCAGTATTTT.

CDR3 sequence reads: CATSVEVPVSGELFF. CDR3 DNA: TGTGCCACCAGTGTTGAGGTACCGGTATCCGGGGAGCTGTTTTTT. The chain carries TRBV24-1 and TRBJ2-2; the D is unclear. Trimming removed 5 bases at V and 6 bases at J, with 15 bases between. Germline assignment: CDR1 KGHDR and CDR2 SFDVKD. The CDR3 is 15 residues long.

The chain carries TRBV30 and TRBJ1-4; perhaps TRBD1 as D (5 bases). This CDR3 spans 13 amino acids. V lost 0 bases and J lost 10, with 12 bases in between. Germline values: CDR1 GTSNPN, CDR2 SVGIG (reference sequence). The CDR3 DNA follows: TGTGCCTGGAGTGTAGGGCCGGGGGGAAAACTGTTTTTT. Translating it yields CAWSVGPGGKLFF.

The chain joins TRBV28 to TRBJ1-3; D perhaps matches TRBD1 (5 bases). Germline values: CDR1 MDHEN, CDR2 SYDVKM. This CDR3 contains 16 residues. V dropped 2 bases and J dropped 4 bases, with 15 bases sitting between them. The CDR3 sequence is CASSLRVIRGGNTIYF. For the CDR3, the DNA is TGTGCCAGCAGTTTAAGGGTCATACGGGGGGGAAACACCATATATTTT.

This CDR3 is CAWRGTGNGYTF. The CDR3 nucleotides read TGTGCCTGGAGGGGTACAGGGAACGGCTACACCTTC. This chain joins TRBV30 and TRBJ1-2; D possibly corresponds to TRBD1 (6 bases). From germline, CDR1 is GTSNPN and CDR2 SVGIG (reference sequence). V shed 3 bases and J shed 8 bases, with 13 bases lying between them. This CDR3 region has 12 residues.

The CDR3 DNA reads as TGTGCCAGCAGTTGGGACAGGGGGAGAGGCTACACCTTC. Translation: CASSWDRGRGYTF. This rearrangement joins TRBV28 to TRBJ1-2; 11 nucleotides agree with TRBD1. The J segment lost 8 bases and the V segment lost 4 bases, leaving 3 bases of the junction unmatched. The CDR3 covers 13 residues. CDR1 and CDR2 (germline): MDHEN, SYDVKM.

V and J are TRBV15 and TRBJ2-1; 14 bases agree with TRBD2. Trimming took 1 base from V and 4 from J; bases not matched to a gene: 3. The CDR3 has 17 residues. The germline CDR1 and CDR2 sequences are LNHNV and YYDKDF (reference sequence). DNA for the CDR3: TGTGCCACCAGCAGAGCCGGGACTAGCGGGAGATACAATGAGCAGTTCTTC. This codes for CATSRAGTSGRYNEQFF.